This T cell receptor (beta chain) appears in the sequencing data of a study of graft-versus-host responses after intestinal transplantation. Study as a whole: The study gave all recipients anti-thymocyte globulin induction, then tacrolimus and steroids for 2 to 3 years. Notes on the study in general: The highest levels of circulating GvH clones went along with early declines in HvG clones after transplant. Where graft-donor T cell macrochimerism was present, patients had high graft-versus-host to host-versus-graft clonal ratios in allografts. GvH clones occurred in recipient marrow; some first appeared in ileum or blood.

TCRdb keeps only in-frame clones here, not all; method: immunoSEQ multiplex PCR. The repertoire holds around 100,000 clones, less than 90% seen once, with roughly 0.97% in the top ten. As for this clone: Its antigen is undetermined.

The source of this sequence is a human donor who was the organ donor for an intestinal transplant. This specimen consisted of unstimulated CD4+ T cells sorted from spleen or lymph node cells, obtained before transplant.

The CDR3 sequence: CASSTGQGKNSPLHF. As DNA, the CDR3 is TGTGCCAGTAGTACGGGACAGGGGAAGAATTCACCCCTCCACTTT. The chain employs TRBV19 and TRBJ1-6; 10 positions agree with TRBD1. Germline V gives CDR1 LNHDA, CDR2 SQIVND (reference sequence). V dropped 4 bases and J dropped 7; count of bases not matched to a gene: 4. The CDR3 runs to 15 residues.